This T cell receptor (beta chain) comes out of a study of regulatory T cells in long-lasting Graves disease. Turning to the study itself: Recently diagnosed Graves' patients had received antithyroid drugs for under 3 months.

With respect to this clonotype: Its specificity is not known.

Findings and limits, study-wide: Persistent Graves' patients showed less TCR diversity than newly diagnosed ones. The sample size was small, and this may have reduced accuracy.

Time point: newly diagnosed GD, antithyroid drugs for less than 3 months. The TCR library used RNA extracted from PBMCs. V was shortened by 3 bases and J by 6 bases, with 15 bases between the two germline ends. This CDR3 is built from 14 residues. Germline lookup yields CDR1 SGHTA and CDR2 FQGNSA. Arm-PCR of CDR3 regions and iRepertoire HTBI primers were used to build TCR beta libraries. Per the original data handling: Sequenced samples collectively carried about 62 TRBV and 15 or so TRBJ segments. Each CDR3 protein is one row after TCRdb ran MiXCR on the multiplex PCR reads. V and J calls and clone size were set by TCRdb, not the authors. Counted here are 300,000 to 450,000 distinct CDR3 sequences, roughly 15% occurring once; the ten biggest clones make up about 20%.

V and J are TRBV7-2 and TRBJ2-7; the D gene is possibly TRBD2 (6 bases). The sample consisted of peripheral blood mononuclear cells (PBMCs), taken at new diagnosis, from a patient treated with antithyroid drugs. The receptor's source is a female donor with Graves disease. The CDR3 coding sequence is TGTGCCAGCAGCTTGATACGCGGGAACTCCGAGCAGTACTTC. Amino acids: CASSLIRGNSEQYF.